Following are 27 T cell receptor beta chains from one sample sequenced in a study of blood T cell repertoires in COVID-19. Only in-frame clones appear in the TCRdb table, and some are missing; sequencing was by immunoSEQ multiplex PCR. This sample has more than 150,000 clones; around 85% occur once, and the top ten carry around 1.9%. The sequencing sample was made of peripheral blood. All receptors derive from a man aged 65 to 85 with active or convalescent COVID-19.

The rearrangement links TRBV11-2 to TRBJ2-7, with TRBD1 matching 7 bases. Germline CDR1 is SGHAT and CDR2 is FQNNGV. The CDR3 extends over 15 amino acids. V was clipped by 8 bases and J by 3 bases; unmatched bases: 13. The CDR3 region is CASSLETGRIYEQYF. The CDR3 DNA sequence: TGTGCCAGCTCTTTGGAGACAGGGAGAATCTACGAGCAGTACTTC. Together with reference TRBV11-2 and TRBJ2-7, the CDR3 gives the full variable domain: EAGVAQSPRYKIIEKRQSVAFWCNPISGHATLYWYQQILGQGPKLLIQFQNNGVVDDSQLPKDRFSAERLKGVDSTLKIQPAKLEDSAVYLCASSLETGRIYEQYFGPGTRLTVT.

The rearrangement uses TRBV10-2 and TRBJ1-5; 8 nucleotides line up with TRBD1. Looked up from germline, CDR1 is WSHSY and CDR2 is SAAADI. This CDR3 contains 15 residues. The ends lost 9 bases at V and 6 bases at J; junction bases unmatched: 13. Written as DNA, the CDR3 is TGCGCCAGGAGAACGACAGGGGTTTTTAGTCAGCCCCAGCATTTT. Its translation: CARRTTGVFSQPQHF.

This chain uses TRBV28 with TRBJ1-1; no firm D call. V lost 7 bases and J 4 bases, leaving 10 bases between the germline ends. Germline V gene sequence: CDR1 MDHEN, CDR2 SYDVKM. The CDR3 contains 12 residues. As DNA, the CDR3 is TGTGCCAGCATAGGCGGGCTCACTGAAGCTTTCTTT. Residues: CASIGGLTEAFF.

V is TRBV29-1 and J is TRBJ2-7; D is undetermined. The CDR3 spans 11 residues. V gave up 6 bases and J gave up 2 bases, with 8 bases separating them. CDR1 and CDR2 (germline): SQVTM, ANQGSEA. CDR3 region: CSVQTTYEQYF. DNA of the CDR3: TGCAGCGTACAGACGACCTACGAGCAGTACTTC.

The chain combines TRBV25-1 with TRBJ2-7, with TRBD2 identical over 10 bases. Germline loops: CDR1 MGHDK, CDR2 SYGVNS. This CDR3 contains 15 residues. The V segment lost 6 bases and the J segment 6 bases; nucleotides outside the gene matches: 11. CDR3 nucleotide sequence: TGTGCCAGCAGCCCACCGGGACTAGCGTATTCCGAGCAGTACTTC. Amino acids: CASSPPGLAYSEQYF.

The rearrangement joins TRBV10-2 to TRBJ2-3, with a possible D match to TRBD1 (7 bases). Trimming removed 6 bases at V and 0 bases at J, with 16 bases between. This CDR3 spans 16 amino acids. CDR1 is WSHSY, CDR2 SAAADI, per germline. The CDR3 here is CASRWGDRLSTDTQYF. The CDR3 nucleotides read TGCGCCAGCAGATGGGGGGACAGACTGAGCACAGATACGCAGTATTTT.

The rearrangement links TRBV7-2 to TRBJ2-3; tentative D call: TRBD2 (6 bases). The CDR3 runs to 14 residues. Trimming shortened V by 0 bases and J by 4 bases, and 8 bases separated the two germline ends. In germline, CDR1 is SGHTA, CDR2 FQGNSA. In nucleotides, the CDR3 is TGTGCCAGCAGCTTAGCGCGGAGGGCAGATACGCAGTATTTT. It codes for CASSLARRADTQYF.

The rearrangement joins TRBV5-4 to TRBJ2-7; 10 positions match TRBD1. CDR1 and CDR2 from the germline V gene are SGHNT and YYREEE (reference sequence). The CDR3 has 16 residues. Unmatched junction bases numbered 11, after V lost 4 bases and J lost 4 bases. CDR3 nucleotide sequence: TGTGCCAGCAGCCCAAACGCCGGGACAGGGGTTTACGAGCAGTACTTC. As protein: CASSPNAGTGVYEQYF.

The chain recombines TRBV28 with TRBJ1-2, with 7 bases lining up with TRBD1. Germline V gives CDR1 MDHEN, CDR2 SYDVKM. CDR3 size: 14 residues. V shed 4 bases, J shed 4 bases, and the junction held 6 bases outside the gene matches. The CDR3 sequence is CASSWGQSLYGYTF. For the CDR3, the DNA is TGTGCCAGCAGTTGGGGACAGTCACTCTATGGCTACACCTTC.

This clone was seen a few times. V usage is TRBV6-6 and J usage is TRBJ2-7; maybe TRBD1 (6 bases). Germline lookup yields CDR1 MNHNY and CDR2 SVGAGI (reference sequence). The CDR3 length is 13 residues. V was shortened by 1 base and J by 3 bases, with 7 bases between the two germline ends. The CDR3 sequence: CASSYYRDYEQYF. The CDR3 DNA reads TGTGCCAGCAGTTACTACAGGGACTACGAGCAGTACTTC.

The chain uses TRBV2 and TRBJ2-7; a weak D match, TRBD1 (5 bases). With 6 bases removed from V and 5 bases from J, the gap between germline ends came to 11 bases. Per germline, CDR1 SNHLY and CDR2 FYNNEI. CDR3 size: 12 residues. The CDR3 bases are TGTGCCAGCAGAGAAAGCAGGGACGAGCAGTACTTC. Its protein product is CASRESRDEQYF. The variable domain in full, completed from reference TRBV2 and TRBJ2-7, reads EPEVTQTPSHQVTQMGQEVILRCVPISNHLYFYWYRQILGQKVEFLVSFYNNEISEKSEIFDDQFSVERPDGSNFTLKIRSTKLEDSAMYFCASRESRDEQYFGPGTRLTVT.

The chain combines TRBV7-2 with TRBJ2-5, with TRBD2 matching over 7 bases. V lost 5 bases, J lost 2 bases, and 5 bases stayed unmatched. CDR3 length equals 14 residues. Germline V CDR1 and CDR2: SGHTA, FQGNSA. CDR3 nucleotides: TGTGCCAGCAGCCTCCGGGACTATCAAGAGACCCAGTACTTC. Its protein product is CASSLRDYQETQYF.

J is TRBJ2-1 and V is TRBV9, with D unresolved. The CDR3 spans 11 residues. Per germline, CDR1 SGDLS and CDR2 YYNGEE. Trimming shortened V by 3 bases and J by 5 bases, and 3 bases separated the two germline ends. CDR3 bases: TGTGCCAGCAGCGGGCACAATGAGCAGTTCTTC. It encodes CASSGHNEQFF.

The chain employs TRBV7-2 and TRBJ1-5; no definite D call. Deletions cut 5 bases from V and 2 bases from J, with 13 bases between. Germline values: CDR1 SGHTA, CDR2 FQGNSA. The CDR3 has 15 residues. The DNA of the CDR3 is TGTGCCAGCAGCCTAGGAGAACTAGGCAATCAGCCCCAGCATTTT. The encoded protein is CASSLGELGNQPQHF.

The CDR3 reads CASNKGGYEQYF. The DNA of the CDR3 is TGTGCCAGCAACAAGGGAGGATACGAGCAGTACTTC. The chain couples TRBV12-3 or TRBV12-4 to TRBJ2-7; D perhaps matches TRBD2 (6 bases). The V end was cut by 7 bases, the J end by 4 bases, with 11 bases between. The CDR3 runs 12 residues.

DNA for the CDR3: TGTGCCAGCAGCTACCGGACAGGGGGGTTAACCCCCTACGAGCAGTACTTC. It encodes CASSYRTGGLTPYEQYF. The chain is built from TRBV13 and TRBJ2-7; 10 bases align to TRBD1. The trim removed 4 bases at V and 2 bases at J, leaving 11 bases unmatched. Germline CDR1 reads PRHDT; CDR2 reads FYEKMQ (reference sequence). CDR3 length: 17 residues.

CDR3 nucleotides: TGTGCCAGCAGTTTGACAGGATTTTATGGCTACACCTTC. Its protein is CASSLTGFYGYTF. The V call is TRBV28, the J call TRBJ1-2; D is perhaps TRBD1 (6 bases). There are 13 residues in the CDR3. V was pared by 3 bases and J by 5 bases, with 10 bases between. The V gene's germline CDR1 is MDHEN and CDR2 SYDVKM.

The V call is TRBV14, the J call TRBJ1-1; 7 bases are a match to TRBD1. CDR3 size: 15 residues. Per germline, CDR1 SGHDN and CDR2 FVKESK. V gave up 3 bases and J gave up 2 bases; unmatched junction bases: 6. As DNA, the CDR3 is TGTGCCAGCAGCCACGAACAGGGGTTTAACACTGAAGCTTTCTTT. Translation gives CASSHEQGFNTEAFF.

The CDR3 bases are TGTGCCAGCAGCCGGGCTAACTATGGCTACACCTTC. Encoded protein: CASSRANYGYTF. This rearrangement joins TRBV28 to TRBJ1-2; D is ambiguous. This CDR3 has 12 residues. In germline, CDR1 is MDHEN, CDR2 SYDVKM. V shed 6 bases and J shed 0 bases, with 5 bases lying between them.

V gene TRBV28 combines with J gene TRBJ1-5; 10 nucleotides line up with TRBD1. The V gene end was trimmed by 8 bases and the J gene end by 4 bases; junction bases not matched to a gene: 14. Germline CDR1 and CDR2: MDHEN and SYDVKM. The CDR3 runs 17 residues. CDR3 loop: CASWGGQGPEGNQPQHF. DNA for the CDR3: TGTGCCAGCTGGGGGGGACAGGGGCCAGAGGGGAATCAGCCCCAGCATTTT.

CDR3 loop: CASSYSTGHPSTDTQYF. The CDR3, as DNA: TGTGCCAGCAGTTACTCGACGGGACACCCTAGCACAGATACGCAGTATTTT. This chain uses TRBV6-2 or TRBV6-3 with TRBJ2-3; possible D gene TRBD1, 6 bases. The CDR3 loop spans 17 amino acids. In germline, CDR1 is MNHEY, CDR2 SVGEGT. Trimming took off 0 bases at V and 0 bases at J, with 13 bases between the two ends.

The rearrangement links TRBV20-1 to TRBJ2-2; D unclear. The V end was cut by 3 bases, the J end by 0 bases, with 5 bases between. This CDR3 has 13 residues. Germline CDR1 reads DFQATT; CDR2 reads SNEGSKA (reference sequence). The CDR3 DNA reads as TGCAGTGCTAGTGTAGCGAACACCGGGGAGCTGTTTTTT. Its translation is CSASVANTGELFF.

This chain links TRBV7-9 with TRBJ2-7, with TRBD1 as a possible D gene (5 bases). The germline CDR1 and CDR2 sequences are SEHNR and FQNEAQ (reference sequence). The CDR3 runs 14 residues. Trimming cost V 1 base and J 3 bases, with 10 bases left between them. CDR3 loop: CASSLDLTGYEQYF. The CDR3 nucleotides are TGTGCCAGCAGCTTAGATCTTACAGGCTACGAGCAGTACTTC.

V usage is TRBV28 and J usage is TRBJ1-2, with D maybe TRBD1 (5 bases). Germline CDR1 MDHEN, CDR2 SYDVKM. This CDR3 has 13 amino acids. Trimming pared 6 bases from V and 4 bases from J, leaving 12 bases between. The CDR3 bases are TGTGCCAGCAGCCCGACAGTGATCTATGGCTACACCTTC. Its translation is CASSPTVIYGYTF.

The J gene is TRBJ1-5, the V gene TRBV18, with 8 bases lining up with TRBD1. The CDR3 runs 15 residues. Trimming took 5 bases from V and 2 from J; bases not matched to a gene: 5. From germline, CDR1 is KGHSH and CDR2 LQKENI. CDR3 sequence: CASSDDRGRNQPQHF. In DNA, the CDR3 is TGTGCCAGCTCAGACGACAGGGGTCGCAATCAGCCCCAGCATTTT.

This clone was seen once. The chain links TRBV6-2 or TRBV6-3 to TRBJ2-3; TRBD2 aligns across 9 bases. This CDR3 region has 16 residues. Germline trimming cut 5 bases from V and 7 bases from J; bases unmatched to any gene: 13. CDR1 MNHEY and CDR2 SVGEGT come from the germline V gene. The CDR3 DNA follows: TGTGCCAGCAGTCCCAGACGGGGCGGGGGGGAGTATACGCAGTATTTT. It specifies CASSPRRGGGEYTQYF.

This chain uses TRBV5-1 with TRBJ2-5; tentatively, D is TRBD2 (5 bases). Germline V lookup: CDR1 SGHRS, CDR2 YFSETQ. Trimming left V 4 bases short and J 4 bases short, with 14 bases between. The CDR3 sequence is 14 residues long. The CDR3 sequence is CASSQNTGRETQYF. For the CDR3, the DNA is TGCGCCAGCAGCCAGAATACGGGGAGAGAGACCCAGTACTTC.